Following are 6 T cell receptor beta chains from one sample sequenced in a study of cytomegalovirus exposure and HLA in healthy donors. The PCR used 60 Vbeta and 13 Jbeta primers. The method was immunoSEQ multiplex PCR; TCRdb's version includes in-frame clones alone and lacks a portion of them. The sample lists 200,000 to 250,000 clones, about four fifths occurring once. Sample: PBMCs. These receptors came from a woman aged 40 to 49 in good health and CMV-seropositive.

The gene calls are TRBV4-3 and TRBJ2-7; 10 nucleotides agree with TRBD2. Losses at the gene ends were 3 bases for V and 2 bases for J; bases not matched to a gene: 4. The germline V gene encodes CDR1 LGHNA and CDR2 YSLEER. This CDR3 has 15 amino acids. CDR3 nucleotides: TGCGCCAGCAGCCAGGCACTAGCGGGGACCTACGAGCAGTACTTC. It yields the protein CASSQALAGTYEQYF.

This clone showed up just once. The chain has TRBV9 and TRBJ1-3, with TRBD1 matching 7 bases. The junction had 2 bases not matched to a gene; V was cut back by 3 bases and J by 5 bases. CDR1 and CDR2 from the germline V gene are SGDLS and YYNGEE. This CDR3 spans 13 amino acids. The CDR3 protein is CASSADRRNTIYF. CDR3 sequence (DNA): TGTGCCAGCAGCGCGGACAGGAGAAACACCATATATTTT.

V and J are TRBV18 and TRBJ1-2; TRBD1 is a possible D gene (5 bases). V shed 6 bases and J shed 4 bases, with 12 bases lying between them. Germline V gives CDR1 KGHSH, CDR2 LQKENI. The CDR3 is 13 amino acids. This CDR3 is CASSSGHSYGYTF. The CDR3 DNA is TGTGCCAGCTCGTCAGGACACTCCTATGGCTACACCTTC.

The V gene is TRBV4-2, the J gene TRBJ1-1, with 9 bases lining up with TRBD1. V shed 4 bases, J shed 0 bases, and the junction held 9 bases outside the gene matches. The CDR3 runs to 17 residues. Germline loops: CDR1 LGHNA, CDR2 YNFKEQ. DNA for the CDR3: TGTGCCAGCAGCCCAGGACAGGGGTTAGGTATGAACACTGAAGCTTTCTTT. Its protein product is CASSPGQGLGMNTEAFF.

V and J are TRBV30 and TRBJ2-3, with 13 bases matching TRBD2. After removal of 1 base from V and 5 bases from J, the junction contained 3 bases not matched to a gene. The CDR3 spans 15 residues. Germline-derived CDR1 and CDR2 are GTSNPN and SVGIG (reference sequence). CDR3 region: CAWSGLAGGVDTQYF. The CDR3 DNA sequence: TGTGCCTGGAGTGGACTAGCGGGGGGTGTAGATACGCAGTATTTT. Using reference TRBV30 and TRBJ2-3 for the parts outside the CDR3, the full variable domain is SQTIHQWPATLVQPVGSPLSLECTVEGTSNPNLYWYRQAAGRGLQLLFYSVGIGQISSEVPQNLSASRPQDRQFILSSKKLLLSDSGFYLCAWSGLAGGVDTQYFGPGTRLTVL.

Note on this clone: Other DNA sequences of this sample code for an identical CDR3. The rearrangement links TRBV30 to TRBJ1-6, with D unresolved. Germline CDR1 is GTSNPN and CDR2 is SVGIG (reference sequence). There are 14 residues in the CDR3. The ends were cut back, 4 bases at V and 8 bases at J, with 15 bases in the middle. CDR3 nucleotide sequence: TGTGCCTGGACCGAGGGCCTGGCCCATTCACCCCTCCACTTT. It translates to CAWTEGLAHSPLHF.